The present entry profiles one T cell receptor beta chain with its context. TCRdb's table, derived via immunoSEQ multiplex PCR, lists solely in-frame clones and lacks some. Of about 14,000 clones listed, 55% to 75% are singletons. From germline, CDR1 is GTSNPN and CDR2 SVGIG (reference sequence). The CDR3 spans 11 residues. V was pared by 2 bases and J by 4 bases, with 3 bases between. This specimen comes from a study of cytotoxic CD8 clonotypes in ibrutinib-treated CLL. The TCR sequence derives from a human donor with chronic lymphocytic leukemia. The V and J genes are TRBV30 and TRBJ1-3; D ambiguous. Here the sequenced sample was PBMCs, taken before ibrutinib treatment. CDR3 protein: CAWSTGNTIYF. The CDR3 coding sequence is TGTGCCTGGAGTACCGGAAACACCATATATTTT.